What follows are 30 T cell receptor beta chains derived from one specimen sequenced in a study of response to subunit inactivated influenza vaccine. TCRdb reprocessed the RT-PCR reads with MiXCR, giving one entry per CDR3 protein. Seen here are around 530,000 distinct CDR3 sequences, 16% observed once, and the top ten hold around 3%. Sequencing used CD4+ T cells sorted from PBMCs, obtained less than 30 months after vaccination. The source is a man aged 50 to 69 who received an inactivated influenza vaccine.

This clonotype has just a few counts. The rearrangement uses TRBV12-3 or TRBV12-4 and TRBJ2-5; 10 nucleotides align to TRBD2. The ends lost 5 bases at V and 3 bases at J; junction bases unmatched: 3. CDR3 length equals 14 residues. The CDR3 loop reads CASSLGLAKETQYF. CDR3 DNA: TGTGCCAGCAGTCTGGGACTAGCGAAAGAGACCCAGTACTTC.

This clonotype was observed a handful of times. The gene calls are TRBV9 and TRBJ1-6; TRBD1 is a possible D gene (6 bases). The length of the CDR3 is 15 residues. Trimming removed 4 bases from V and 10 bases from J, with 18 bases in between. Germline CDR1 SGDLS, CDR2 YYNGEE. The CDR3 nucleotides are TGTGCCAGCAGCTCTAGCCCGGGGGCTGGGTCACCCCTCCACTTT. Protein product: CASSSSPGAGSPLHF.

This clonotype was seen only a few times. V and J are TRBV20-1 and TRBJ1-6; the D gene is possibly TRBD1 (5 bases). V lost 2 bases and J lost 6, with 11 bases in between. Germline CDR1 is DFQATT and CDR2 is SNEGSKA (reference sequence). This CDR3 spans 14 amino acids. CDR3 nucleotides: TGCAGTGCTAGAAAGGGGAATGGTAATTCACCCCTCCACTTT. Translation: CSARKGNGNSPLHF.

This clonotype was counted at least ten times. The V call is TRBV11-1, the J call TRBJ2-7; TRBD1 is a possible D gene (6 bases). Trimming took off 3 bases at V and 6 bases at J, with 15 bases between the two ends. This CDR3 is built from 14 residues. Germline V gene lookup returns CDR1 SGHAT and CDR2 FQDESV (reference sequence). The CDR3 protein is CASSLVGGGGEQYF. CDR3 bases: TGTGCCAGCAGCTTGGTAGGGGGTGGCGGCGAGCAGTACTTC.

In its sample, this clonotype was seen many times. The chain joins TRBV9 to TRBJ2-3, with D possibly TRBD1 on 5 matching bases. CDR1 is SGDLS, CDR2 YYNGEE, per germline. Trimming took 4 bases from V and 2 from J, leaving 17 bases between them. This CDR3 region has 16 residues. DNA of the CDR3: TGTGCCAGCAGCCCCCTTGTAGGGGTGGACACAGATACGCAGTATTTT. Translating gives CASSPLVGVDTDTQYF.

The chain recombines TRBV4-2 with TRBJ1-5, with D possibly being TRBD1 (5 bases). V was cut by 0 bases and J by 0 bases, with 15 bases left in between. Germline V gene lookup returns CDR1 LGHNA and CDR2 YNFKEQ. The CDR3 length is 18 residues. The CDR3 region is CASSQDRSGPTSNQPQHF. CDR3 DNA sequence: TGTGCCAGCAGCCAAGATCGGTCGGGACCAACTAGCAATCAGCCCCAGCATTTT.

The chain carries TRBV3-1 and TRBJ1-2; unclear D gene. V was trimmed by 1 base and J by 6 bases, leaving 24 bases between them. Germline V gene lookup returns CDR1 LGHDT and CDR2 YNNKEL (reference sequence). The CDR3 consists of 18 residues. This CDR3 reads CASSQGAGIRRFSDGYTF. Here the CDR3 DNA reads TGTGCCAGCAGCCAAGGCGCGGGGATAAGGAGGTTTAGCGATGGCTACACCTTC.

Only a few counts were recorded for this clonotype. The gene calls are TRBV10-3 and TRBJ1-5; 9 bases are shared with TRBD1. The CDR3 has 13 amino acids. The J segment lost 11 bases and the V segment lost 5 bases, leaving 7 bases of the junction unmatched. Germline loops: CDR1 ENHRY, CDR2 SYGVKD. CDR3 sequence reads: CAISPGTGRAQHF. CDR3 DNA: TGTGCCATCAGTCCTGGGACAGGGCGAGCCCAGCATTTT.

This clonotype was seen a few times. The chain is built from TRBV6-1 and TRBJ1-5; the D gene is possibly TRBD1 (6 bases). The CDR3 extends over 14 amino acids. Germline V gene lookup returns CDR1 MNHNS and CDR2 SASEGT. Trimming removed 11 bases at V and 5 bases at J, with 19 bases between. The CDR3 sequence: CASSSRGVDQPQHF. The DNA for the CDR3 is TGTGCCTCAAGTAGTAGGGGGGTGGATCAGCCCCAGCATTTT.

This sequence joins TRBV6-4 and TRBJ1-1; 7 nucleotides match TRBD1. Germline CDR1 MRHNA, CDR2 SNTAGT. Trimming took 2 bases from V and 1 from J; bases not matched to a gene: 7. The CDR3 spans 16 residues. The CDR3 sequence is CASSDERDSWNTEAFF. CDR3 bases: TGTGCCAGCAGTGACGAACGGGACAGTTGGAACACTGAAGCTTTCTTT.

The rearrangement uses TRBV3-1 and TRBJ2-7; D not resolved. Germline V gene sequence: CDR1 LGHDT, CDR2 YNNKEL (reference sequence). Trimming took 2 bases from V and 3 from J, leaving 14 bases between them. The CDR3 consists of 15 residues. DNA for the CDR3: TGTGCCAGCAGCCAATCCCCTGGGCAGAACTACGAGCAGTACTTC. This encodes CASSQSPGQNYEQYF.

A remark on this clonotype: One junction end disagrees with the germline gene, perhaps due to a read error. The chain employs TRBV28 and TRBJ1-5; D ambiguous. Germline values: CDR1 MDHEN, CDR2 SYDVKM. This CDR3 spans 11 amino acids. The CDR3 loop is CASSFLGPAFF. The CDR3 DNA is TGTGCCAGCAGTTTCCTGGGCCCGGCATTTTTT.

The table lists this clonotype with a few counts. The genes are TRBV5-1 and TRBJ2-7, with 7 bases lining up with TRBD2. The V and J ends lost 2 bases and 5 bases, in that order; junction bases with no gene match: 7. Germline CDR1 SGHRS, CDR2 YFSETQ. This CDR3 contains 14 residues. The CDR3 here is CASSFWGGTHEQYF. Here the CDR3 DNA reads TGCGCCAGCAGCTTTTGGGGGGGGACCCACGAGCAGTACTTC. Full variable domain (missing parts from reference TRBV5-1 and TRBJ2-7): KAGVTQTPRYLIKTRGQQVTLSCSPISGHRSVSWYQQTPGQGLQFLFEYFSETQRNKGNFPGRFSGRQFSNSRSEMNVSTLELGDSALYLCASSFWGGTHEQYFGPGTRLTVT.

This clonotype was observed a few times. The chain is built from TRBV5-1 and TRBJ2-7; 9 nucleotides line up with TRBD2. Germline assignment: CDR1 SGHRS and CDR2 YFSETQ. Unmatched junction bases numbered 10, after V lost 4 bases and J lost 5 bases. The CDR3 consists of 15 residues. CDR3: CASSGGLAVVDEQYF. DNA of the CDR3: TGCGCCAGCAGCGGGGGACTAGCAGTTGTCGACGAGCAGTACTTC. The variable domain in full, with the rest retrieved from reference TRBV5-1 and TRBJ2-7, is KAGVTQTPRYLIKTRGQQVTLSCSPISGHRSVSWYQQTPGQGLQFLFEYFSETQRNKGNFPGRFSGRQFSNSRSEMNVSTLELGDSALYLCASSGGLAVVDEQYFGPGTRLTVT.

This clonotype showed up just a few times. The CDR3 protein is CSAPIHGNEKLFF. The CDR3 nucleotides read TGCAGTGCCCCCATCCATGGTAATGAAAAACTGTTTTTT. The V gene is TRBV20-1, the J gene TRBJ1-4; the D is unclear. The V and J ends lost 6 bases and 4 bases respectively, with 12 bases between them. Germline V gene lookup returns CDR1 DFQATT and CDR2 SNEGSKA (reference sequence). The CDR3 runs to 13 residues.

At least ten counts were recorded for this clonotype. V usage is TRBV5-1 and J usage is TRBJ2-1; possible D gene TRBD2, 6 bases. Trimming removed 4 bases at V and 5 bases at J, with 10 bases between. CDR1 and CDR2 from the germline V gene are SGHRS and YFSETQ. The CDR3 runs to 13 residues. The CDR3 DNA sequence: TGCGCCAGCAGCGTGACTAGGAACAATGAGCAGTTCTTC. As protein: CASSVTRNNEQFF.

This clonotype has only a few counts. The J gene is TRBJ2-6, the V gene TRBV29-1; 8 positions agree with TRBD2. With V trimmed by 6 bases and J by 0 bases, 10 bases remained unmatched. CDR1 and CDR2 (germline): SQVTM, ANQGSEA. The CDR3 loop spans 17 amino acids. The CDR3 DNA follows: TGCAGCGTACTCCCCGGGGGGGTCAGCTCTGGGGCCAACGTCCTGACTTTC. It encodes CSVLPGGVSSGANVLTF. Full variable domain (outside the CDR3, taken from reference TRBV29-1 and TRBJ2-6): SAVISQKPSRDICQRGTSLTIQCQVDSQVTMMFWYRQQPGQSLTLIATANQGSEATYESGFVIDKFPISRPNLTFSTLTVSNMSPEDSSIYLCSVLPGGVSSGANVLTFGAGSRLTVL.

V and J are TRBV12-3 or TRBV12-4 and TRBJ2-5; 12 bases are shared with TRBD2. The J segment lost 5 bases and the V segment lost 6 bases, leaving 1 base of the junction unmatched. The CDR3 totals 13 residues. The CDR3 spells CASRGLAGETQYF. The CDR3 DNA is TGTGCCAGCAGAGGACTAGCGGGGGAGACCCAGTACTTC.

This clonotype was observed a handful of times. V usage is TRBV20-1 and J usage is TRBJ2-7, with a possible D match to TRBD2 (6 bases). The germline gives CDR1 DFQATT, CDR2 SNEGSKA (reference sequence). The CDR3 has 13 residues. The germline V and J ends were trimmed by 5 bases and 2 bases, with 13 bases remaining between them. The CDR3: CSAGRRGTYEQYF. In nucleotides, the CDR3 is TGCAGTGCTGGGAGGCGGGGTACCTACGAGCAGTACTTC.

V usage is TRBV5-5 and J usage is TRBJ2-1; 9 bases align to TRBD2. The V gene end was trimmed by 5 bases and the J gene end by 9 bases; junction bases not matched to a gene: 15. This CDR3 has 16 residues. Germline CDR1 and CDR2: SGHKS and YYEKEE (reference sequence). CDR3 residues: CASSTGTSTLLSEQFF. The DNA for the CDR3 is TGTGCCAGCAGTACCGGGACTAGCACCCTCCTGAGTGAGCAGTTCTTC.

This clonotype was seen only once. The CDR3 region has the DNA TGCGCCAGCAGCCGCACCGGGGCAGGCGTTTACGAGCAGTACTTC. This sequence encodes CASSRTGAGVYEQYF. This rearrangement joins TRBV4-3 to TRBJ2-7; D tentatively reads TRBD1 or TRBD2 (5 bases each). V lost 4 bases to trimming and J lost 4 bases, with 17 bases between them. The CDR3 length is 15 residues. Per the germline V gene, CDR1 is LGHNA and CDR2 is YSLEER.

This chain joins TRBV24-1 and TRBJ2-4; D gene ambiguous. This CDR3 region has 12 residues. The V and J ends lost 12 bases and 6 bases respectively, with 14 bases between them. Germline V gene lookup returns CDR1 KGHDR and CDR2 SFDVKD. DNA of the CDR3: TGTGCCGACCCGGCTGCCGGAAACATTCAGTACTTC. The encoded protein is CADPAAGNIQYF.

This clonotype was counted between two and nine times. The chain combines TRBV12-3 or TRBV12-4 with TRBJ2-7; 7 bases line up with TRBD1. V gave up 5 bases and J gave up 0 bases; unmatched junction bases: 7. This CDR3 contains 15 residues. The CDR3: CASSPGTVVSYEQYF. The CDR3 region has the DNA TGTGCCAGCAGTCCCGGGACAGTCGTCTCCTACGAGCAGTACTTC.

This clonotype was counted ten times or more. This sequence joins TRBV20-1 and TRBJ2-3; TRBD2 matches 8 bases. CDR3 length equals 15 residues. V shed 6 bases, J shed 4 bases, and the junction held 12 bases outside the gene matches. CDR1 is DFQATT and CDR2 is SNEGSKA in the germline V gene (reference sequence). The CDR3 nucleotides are TGCAGTGCACCCGGGATAGCGGGACTTCCAGATACGCAGTATTTT. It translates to CSAPGIAGLPDTQYF.

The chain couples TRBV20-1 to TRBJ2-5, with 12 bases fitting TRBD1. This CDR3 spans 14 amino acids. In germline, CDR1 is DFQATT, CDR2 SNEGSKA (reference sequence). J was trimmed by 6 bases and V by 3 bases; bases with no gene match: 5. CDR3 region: CSARWDRGQQTQYF. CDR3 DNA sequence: TGCAGTGCTAGGTGGGACAGGGGGCAGCAGACCCAGTACTTC.

This CDR3 reads CSAPAVAGGYGYTF. CDR3 coding DNA: TGCAGTGCTCCAGCGGTCGCAGGAGGCTATGGCTACACCTTC. The chain couples TRBV20-1 to TRBJ1-2, with D unclear. Trimming removed 5 bases at V and 4 bases at J, with 17 bases between. CDR3 size: 14 residues. Germline V gene sequence: CDR1 DFQATT, CDR2 SNEGSKA (reference sequence).

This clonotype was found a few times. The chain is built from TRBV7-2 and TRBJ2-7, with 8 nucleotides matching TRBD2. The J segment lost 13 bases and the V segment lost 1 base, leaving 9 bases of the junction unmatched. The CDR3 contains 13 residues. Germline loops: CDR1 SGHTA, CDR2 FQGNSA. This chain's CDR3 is CASSLGSREAGYF. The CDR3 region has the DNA TGTGCCAGCAGCTTAGGATCGCGGGAGGCTGGATACTTC. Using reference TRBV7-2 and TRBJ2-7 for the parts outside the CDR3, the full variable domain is GAGVSQSPSNKVTEKGKDVELRCDPISGHTALYWYRQSLGQGLEFLIYFQGNSAPDKSGLPSDRFSAERTGGSVSTLTIQRTQQEDSAVYLCASSLGSREAGYFGPGTRLTVT.

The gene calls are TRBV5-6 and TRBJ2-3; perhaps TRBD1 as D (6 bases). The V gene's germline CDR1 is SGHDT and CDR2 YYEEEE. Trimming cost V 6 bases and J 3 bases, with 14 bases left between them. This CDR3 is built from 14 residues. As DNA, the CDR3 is TGTGCCAGCAACAGGGCCCTATCTACAGATACGCAGTATTTT. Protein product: CASNRALSTDTQYF.

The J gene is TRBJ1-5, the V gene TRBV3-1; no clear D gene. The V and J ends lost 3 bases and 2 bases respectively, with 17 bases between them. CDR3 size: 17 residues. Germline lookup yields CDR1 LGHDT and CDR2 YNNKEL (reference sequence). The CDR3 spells CASSHRLEVSGNQPQHF. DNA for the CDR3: TGTGCCAGCAGCCATCGATTAGAGGTTAGCGGCAATCAGCCCCAGCATTTT.

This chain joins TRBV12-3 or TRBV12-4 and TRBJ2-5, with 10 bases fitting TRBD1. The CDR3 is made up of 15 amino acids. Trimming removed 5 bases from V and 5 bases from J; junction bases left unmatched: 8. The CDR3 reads CASSPRDRGGETQYF. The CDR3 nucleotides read TGTGCCAGCAGTCCTCGGGACAGGGGAGGGGAGACCCAGTACTTC.